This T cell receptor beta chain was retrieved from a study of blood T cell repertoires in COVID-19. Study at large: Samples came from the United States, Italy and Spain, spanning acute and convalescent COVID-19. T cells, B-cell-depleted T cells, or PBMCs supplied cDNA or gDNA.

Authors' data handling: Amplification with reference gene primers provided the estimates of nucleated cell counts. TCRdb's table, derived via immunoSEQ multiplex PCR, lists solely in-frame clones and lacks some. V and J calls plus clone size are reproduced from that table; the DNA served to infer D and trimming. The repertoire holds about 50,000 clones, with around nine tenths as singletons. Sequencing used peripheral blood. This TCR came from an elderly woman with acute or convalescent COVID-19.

The CDR3 DNA is TGTGCCTGGAGTTCAGACAGGGCTCAGCCCCAGCATTTT. Its translation: CAWSSDRAQPQHF. The chain links TRBV30 to TRBJ1-5, with 7 positions matching TRBD1. CDR3 length: 13 residues. The trim removed 2 bases at V and 6 bases at J, leaving 4 bases unmatched. Germline V gene sequence: CDR1 GTSNPN, CDR2 SVGIG (reference sequence).